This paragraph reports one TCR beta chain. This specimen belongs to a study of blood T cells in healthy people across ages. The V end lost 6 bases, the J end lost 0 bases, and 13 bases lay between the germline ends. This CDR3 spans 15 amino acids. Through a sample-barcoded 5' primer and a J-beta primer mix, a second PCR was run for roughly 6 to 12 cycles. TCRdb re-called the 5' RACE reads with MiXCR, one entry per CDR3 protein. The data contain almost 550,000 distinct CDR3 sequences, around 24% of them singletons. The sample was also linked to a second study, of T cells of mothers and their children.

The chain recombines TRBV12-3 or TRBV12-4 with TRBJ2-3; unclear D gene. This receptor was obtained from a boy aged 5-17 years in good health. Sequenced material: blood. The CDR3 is CASSPAGMSTDTQYF. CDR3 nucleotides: TGTGCCAGCAGCCCTGCAGGAATGAGCACAGATACGCAGTATTTT.